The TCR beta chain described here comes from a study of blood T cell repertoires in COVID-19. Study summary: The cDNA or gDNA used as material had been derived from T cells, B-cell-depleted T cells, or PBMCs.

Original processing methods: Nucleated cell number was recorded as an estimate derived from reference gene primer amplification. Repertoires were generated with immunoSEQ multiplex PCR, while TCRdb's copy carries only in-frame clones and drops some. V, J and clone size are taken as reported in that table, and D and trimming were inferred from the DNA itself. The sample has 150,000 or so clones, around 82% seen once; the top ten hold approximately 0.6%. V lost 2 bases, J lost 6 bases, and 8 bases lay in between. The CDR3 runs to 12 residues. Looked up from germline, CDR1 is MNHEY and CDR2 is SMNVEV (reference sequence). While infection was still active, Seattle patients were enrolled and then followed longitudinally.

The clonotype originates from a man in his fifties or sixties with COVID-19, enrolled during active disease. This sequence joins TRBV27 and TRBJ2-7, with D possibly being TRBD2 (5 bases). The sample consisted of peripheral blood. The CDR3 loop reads CASSLEGGEQYF. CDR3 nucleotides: TGTGCCAGCAGTTTAGAAGGAGGCGAGCAGTACTTC.